Shown below are 7 T cell receptor beta chains from a single sample sequenced in a study of regulatory T cells in long-lasting Graves disease. Described time point: newly diagnosed GD, antithyroid drugs for less than 3 months. PBMCs were the source of the RNA used for TCR sequencing. According to the study, TCR beta libraries were built with iRepertoire HTBI primers and CDR3-region Arm-PCR. TCRdb ran MiXCR on the multiplex PCR reads and lists one entry per CDR3 protein. Among approximately 400,000 distinct CDR3 sequences, around 14% were seen once, and the ten largest hold 16%. The same data also went into a second study, on T cells in Graves' hyperthyroidism and ophthalmopathy.

The sequencing here drew on peripheral blood mononuclear cells (PBMCs), taken at new diagnosis, from a patient treated with antithyroid drugs. These receptors were taken from a woman aged 25 to 39 with Graves disease.

This clonotype came up many times. The chain links TRBV28 to TRBJ2-3; D gene uncertain. Per germline, CDR1 MDHEN and CDR2 SYDVKM. The CDR3 has 12 residues. The V gene lost 5 bases and the J gene lost 2 bases, with 5 bases spanning the gap. CDR3 region: CASSGDTDTQYF. The CDR3 nucleotides are TGTGCCAGCAGTGGAGACACAGATACGCAGTATTTT.

The chain couples TRBV15 to TRBJ2-1; D is uncertain. The V gene lost 4 bases and the J gene lost 0 bases, with 10 bases spanning the gap. The CDR3 is 15 amino acids. Germline loops: CDR1 LNHNV, CDR2 YYDKDF (reference sequence). The CDR3 nucleotides read TGTGCCACCAGCACAATTTTAAGCTCCTACAATGAGCAGTTCTTC. It translates to CATSTILSSYNEQFF.

This clonotype was observed at least ten times. The rearrangement uses TRBV7-9 and TRBJ2-2, with D perhaps TRBD1 or TRBD2 (5 bases each). Trimming stripped 5 bases from V and 3 bases from J, with 16 bases between. Germline CDR1 and CDR2: SEHNR and FQNEAQ (reference sequence). The CDR3 loop spans 16 amino acids. CDR3 protein: CASSAQTGLDTGELFF. For the CDR3, the DNA is TGTGCCAGCAGCGCCCAAACAGGACTCGACACCGGGGAGCTGTTTTTT. The entire variable domain, with the rest obtained from reference TRBV7-9 and TRBJ2-2, is as follows: DTGVSQNPRHKITKRGQNVTFRCDPISEHNRLYWYRQTLGQGPEFLTYFQNEAQLEKSRLLSDRFSAERPKGSFSTLEIQRTEQGDSAMYLCASSAQTGLDTGELFFGEGSRLTVL.

This clonotype was counted ten times or more. The chain couples TRBV29-1 to TRBJ2-7; TRBD2 is a possible D gene (6 bases). Trimming cost V 1 base and J 0 bases, with 16 bases left between them. CDR1 SQVTM and CDR2 ANQGSEA come from the germline V gene. The CDR3 runs 16 residues. In DNA, the CDR3 is TGCAGCGTTGAAGGGGTCGGGGACGGGAGCTCCTACGAGCAGTACTTC. This encodes CSVEGVGDGSSYEQYF.

This clonotype was detected many times. This rearrangement joins TRBV30 to TRBJ2-2, with D hard to call. The CDR3 totals 15 residues. V lost 0 bases to trimming and J lost 4 bases, with 12 bases between them. CDR1 is GTSNPN and CDR2 is SVGIG in the germline V gene (reference sequence). The CDR3 loop reads CAWSVLRPSTGELFF. The CDR3 DNA sequence: TGTGCCTGGAGTGTACTTCGACCTAGCACCGGGGAGCTGTTTTTT.

Concerning this clonotype itself: A much larger clone is a single base away; this may be a read error. The chain employs TRBV20-1 and TRBJ1-5; 9 nucleotides agree with TRBD1. Germline CDR1 DFQATT, CDR2 SNEGSKA (reference sequence). CDR3 length equals 15 residues. After removal of 6 bases from V and 2 bases from J, the junction contained 8 bases not matched to a gene. CDR3 sequence: CSARDRAGGNQPQHF. As DNA, the CDR3 is TGCAGTGCGAGGGACAGGGCGGGGGGCAATCAGCCCCAGCATTTT.

This clonotype was seen at least ten times. V is TRBV20-1 and J is TRBJ2-7, with D tentatively TRBD2 (6 bases). The CDR3 is 14 residues long. The ends were cut back, 1 base at V and 4 bases at J, with 14 bases in the middle. Germline lookup yields CDR1 DFQATT and CDR2 SNEGSKA (reference sequence). The CDR3 is CSARVPGLFYEQYF. The CDR3 nucleotides read TGCAGTGCTAGAGTCCCGGGACTTTTTTACGAGCAGTACTTC.